The 29 T cell receptor beta chains given below trace back to one sample, sequenced in a study of blood T cell repertoires in COVID-19. TCRdb's table, derived via immunoSEQ multiplex PCR, lists solely in-frame clones and lacks some. The sample consists of 200,000 to 250,000 clones, around nine tenths of them appearing once. The sequencing sample was made of peripheral blood. The receptors originated from an elderly man with acute or convalescent COVID-19.

V usage is TRBV11-2 and J usage is TRBJ1-2; maybe TRBD1 (6 bases). V was shortened by 6 bases and J by 2 bases, with 10 bases between the two germline ends. Germline assignment: CDR1 SGHAT and CDR2 FQNNGV. The CDR3 runs 13 residues. This CDR3 is CASSRQENYGYTF. CDR3 nucleotide sequence: TGTGCCAGCAGTCGACAGGAGAACTATGGCTACACCTTC. Complete variable domain (other parts from reference TRBV11-2 and TRBJ1-2): EAGVAQSPRYKIIEKRQSVAFWCNPISGHATLYWYQQILGQGPKLLIQFQNNGVVDDSQLPKDRFSAERLKGVDSTLKIQPAKLEDSAVYLCASSRQENYGYTFGSGTRLTVV.

J is TRBJ1-3 and V is TRBV18, with TRBD1 matching 9 bases. Germline CDR1 is KGHSH and CDR2 is LQKENI. Trimming at V came to 1 base and at J to 1 base, leaving 8 bases not matched to a gene. This CDR3 region has 18 residues. CDR3 nucleotide sequence: TGTGCCAGCTCACCACGGGGACAGGGCTTCAAGTCTGGAAACACCATATATTTT. Its translation is CASSPRGQGFKSGNTIYF.

This clone showed up just a few times. The chain combines TRBV19 with TRBJ1-1; D possibly corresponds to TRBD1 (6 bases). Per germline, CDR1 LNHDA and CDR2 SQIVND (reference sequence). The length of the CDR3 is 12 residues. Trimming took off 5 bases at V and 4 bases at J, with 8 bases between the two ends. The CDR3 is CASSLDSTEAFF. DNA for the CDR3: TGTGCCAGTAGTTTGGACAGCACTGAAGCTTTCTTT.

The chain links TRBV2 to TRBJ1-3, with D perhaps TRBD1 (5 bases). V lost 1 base to trimming and J lost 0 bases, with 10 bases between them. The CDR3 extends over 16 amino acids. The germline CDR1 and CDR2 sequences are SNHLY and FYNNEI. The CDR3 region is CASSEGGYVSGNTIYF. In DNA form, the CDR3 reads TGTGCCAGCAGTGAAGGGGGCTACGTCTCTGGAAACACCATATATTTT.

The chain couples TRBV18 to TRBJ1-5; TRBD1 matches at 7 bases. CDR3 length equals 15 residues. V shed 4 bases and J 1 base; nucleotides not matched to a gene: 4. The germline V gene has CDR1 KGHSH and CDR2 LQKENI. The CDR3 region has the DNA TGTGCCAGCTCACGTGAGGGGGCGAGCAATCAGCCCCAGCATTTT. It codes for CASSREGASNQPQHF. Looking up the rest from reference TRBV18 and TRBJ1-5 gives the full variable domain: NAGVMQNPRHLVRRRGQEARLRCSPMKGHSHVYWYRQLPEEGLKFMVYLQKENIIDESGMPKERFSAEFPKEGPSILRIQQVVRGDSAAYFCASSREGASNQPQHFGDGTRLSIL.

CDR3 nucleotides: TGTGCCACCAGTGGATTAGGTGGGAGGGCCTCCTACAATGAGCAGTTCTTC. Translated, it gives CATSGLGGRASYNEQFF. The V call is TRBV24-1, the J call TRBJ2-1; 7 positions match TRBD2. The V and J ends lost 5 bases and 0 bases, in that order; junction bases with no gene match: 9. This CDR3 region has 17 residues. Germline V gene data show CDR1 as KGHDR and CDR2 as SFDVKD.

J is TRBJ1-2 and V is TRBV7-8; possibly TRBD1 for D (6 bases). This CDR3 has 13 residues. Trimming removed 6 bases at V and 6 bases at J, with 14 bases between. From germline, CDR1 is SGHVS and CDR2 FQNEAQ. In DNA, the CDR3 is TGTGCCAGCAGACGACAGGATATAGATGGCTACACCTTC. Residues: CASRRQDIDGYTF.

This clone was seen a handful of times. V is TRBV14 and J is TRBJ2-1, with 8 bases fitting TRBD2. Germline-derived CDR1 and CDR2 are SGHDN and FVKESK. The CDR3 is made up of 17 amino acids. J gave up 4 bases and V 4 bases, and 12 bases lay outside the gene matches. The DNA for the CDR3 is TGTGCCAGCAGCCTAACGGGGGGGCCCAACCTTTACAATGAGCAGTTCTTC. It is translated as CASSLTGGPNLYNEQFF.

The chain uses TRBV2 and TRBJ1-5; possible D gene TRBD1, 5 bases. Germline CDR1 is SNHLY and CDR2 is FYNNEI. The CDR3 totals 14 residues. The germline V and J ends were trimmed by 4 bases and 6 bases, with 13 bases remaining between them. The CDR3 DNA reads TGTGCCAGCAGTGCGCAGGGTGACCGTCAGCCCCAGCATTTT. This encodes CASSAQGDRQPQHF.

The J gene is TRBJ2-7, the V gene TRBV19; 12 nucleotides line up with TRBD2. The CDR3 runs to 15 residues. CDR1 and CDR2 from the germline V gene are LNHDA and SQIVND (reference sequence). With V trimmed by 4 bases and J by 2 bases, 3 bases remained unmatched. The DNA of the CDR3 is TGTGCCAGTAGTAGCGGACTAGCGGGAACCTACGAGCAGTACTTC. Amino acid sequence: CASSSGLAGTYEQYF.

This chain links TRBV6-2 or TRBV6-3 with TRBJ2-3, with TRBD2 matching over 9 bases. Trimming took 0 bases from V and 7 from J; bases not matched to a gene: 5. Germline lookup yields CDR1 MNHEY and CDR2 SVGEGT. The CDR3 is 15 residues long. In DNA, the CDR3 is TGTGCCAGCAGTTACTCGCCTAGCGGGGCCTATACGCAGTATTTT. Its protein product is CASSYSPSGAYTQYF.

The V and J genes are TRBV18 and TRBJ2-2; D unresolved. Trimming cost V 6 bases and J 0 bases, with 5 bases left between them. Germline V lookup: CDR1 KGHSH, CDR2 LQKENI. The CDR3 loop spans 13 amino acids. CDR3 amino acids: CASSLTNTGELFF. DNA for the CDR3: TGTGCCAGCTCTTTAACGAACACCGGGGAGCTGTTTTTT.

The genes are TRBV6-1 and TRBJ1-3; D gene ambiguous. The CDR3 contains 13 residues. Germline CDR1 MNHNS, CDR2 SASEGT. Trimming left V 2 bases short and J 8 bases short, with 10 bases between. Here the CDR3 reads CASSESGRDTIYF. DNA for the CDR3: TGTGCCAGCAGTGAAAGCGGCCGGGACACCATATATTTT.

This clone was counted a few times. The chain has TRBV7-2 and TRBJ1-2, with TRBD1 as a possible D gene (5 bases). The CDR3 spans 15 residues. CDR1 is SGHTA and CDR2 is FQGNSA in the germline V gene. Trimming shortened V by 0 bases and J by 4 bases, and 12 bases separated the two germline ends. The CDR3 sequence is CASSLARGLSYGYTF. CDR3 nucleotides: TGTGCCAGCAGCTTAGCGAGGGGACTGTCCTATGGCTACACCTTC.

The chain carries TRBV5-8 and TRBJ1-1; D unclear. Germline V CDR1 and CDR2: SGHTS, YDEGEE. The CDR3 contains 15 residues. V lost 4 bases to trimming and J lost 4 bases, with 17 bases between them. The CDR3 region has the DNA TGTGCCAGCAGCCATGAACGGCCTCGGGGCACTGAAGCTTTCTTT. This sequence encodes CASSHERPRGTEAFF.

This clone was seen only a few times. V and J are TRBV7-9 and TRBJ1-6; D is unclear. The CDR3 sequence is 15 residues long. Deletions cut 5 bases from V and 7 bases from J, with 15 bases between. Germline CDR1 is SEHNR and CDR2 is FQNEAQ (reference sequence). The CDR3 protein is CASSPSGKQNSPLHF. In DNA form, the CDR3 reads TGTGCCAGCAGCCCCAGCGGCAAACAGAATTCACCCCTCCACTTT.

V usage is TRBV5-5 and J usage is TRBJ2-2; 8 bases match TRBD1. V lost 3 bases and J lost 6; bases outside the gene matches: 7. Germline CDR1 reads SGHKS; CDR2 reads YYEKEE (reference sequence). CDR3 length: 15 residues. The chain's CDR3 is CASSSYQGAPGELFF. The CDR3 DNA is TGTGCCAGCAGCTCATACCAGGGGGCGCCCGGGGAGCTGTTTTTT.

V and J are TRBV14 and TRBJ1-6, with TRBD1 identical over 9 bases. Germline V gives CDR1 SGHDN, CDR2 FVKESK. The CDR3 is 15 residues long. V lost 5 bases to trimming and J lost 9 bases; unmatched junction nucleotides: 8. CDR3 sequence reads: CASSSDRGRASPLHF. CDR3 bases: TGTGCCAGCAGCTCGGACAGGGGTAGGGCTTCACCCCTCCACTTT. Looking up the rest from reference TRBV14 and TRBJ1-6 gives the full variable domain: EAGVTQFPSHSVIEKGQTVTLRCDPISGHDNLYWYRRVMGKEIKFLLHFVKESKQDESGMPNNRFLAERTGGTYSTLKVQPAELEDSGVYFCASSSDRGRASPLHFGNGTRLTVT.

The chain employs TRBV19 and TRBJ2-7; 7 positions match TRBD1. CDR3 size: 14 residues. V lost 6 bases to trimming and J lost 0 bases; unmatched junction nucleotides: 5. Germline values: CDR1 LNHDA, CDR2 SQIVND (reference sequence). CDR3 amino acids: CASRRDRDSYEQYF. CDR3 DNA: TGTGCCAGTAGACGGGACAGAGACTCCTACGAGCAGTACTTC.

The V call is TRBV7-2, the J call TRBJ2-1, with D perhaps TRBD1 (6 bases). Germline loops: CDR1 SGHTA, CDR2 FQGNSA. The CDR3 has 14 amino acids. The V end was cut by 3 bases, the J end by 10 bases, with 16 bases between. CDR3 sequence: CASSFGDTRWEQFF. As DNA, the CDR3 is TGTGCCAGCAGCTTTGGGGACACCCGATGGGAGCAGTTCTTC.

The DNA for the CDR3 is TGTGCCAGCAGCCAAGATCGACAGGCCCCAAGGGGCAATCAGCCCCAGCATTTT. Translation: CASSQDRQAPRGNQPQHF. The chain links TRBV3-1 (or the pseudogene TRBV3-2) to TRBJ1-5, with TRBD1 as a possible D gene (6 bases). Germline values: CDR1 LGHDT, CDR2 YNNKEL (reference sequence). The CDR3 contains 18 residues. Between the trimmed V and J ends, which lost 0 bases and 2 bases, there was a span of 17 bases.

The genes are TRBV28 and TRBJ1-4, with 10 bases identical to TRBD1. V shed 2 bases and J 10 bases; nucleotides not matched to a gene: 10. The CDR3 contains 16 residues. The germline V gene encodes CDR1 MDHEN and CDR2 SYDVKM. In DNA form, the CDR3 reads TGTGCCAGCAGTTTAGCCAGGGACAGGGGCGGCGGAAAACTGTTTTTT. Its protein product is CASSLARDRGGGKLFF.

This clone was detected a few times. V usage is TRBV10-3 and J usage is TRBJ1-5; 8 nucleotides align to TRBD1. Germline CDR1 is ENHRY and CDR2 is SYGVKD. Losses at the gene ends were 0 bases for V and 3 bases for J; bases not matched to a gene: 4. There are 16 residues in the CDR3. CDR3 nucleotide sequence: TGTGCCATCAGTGAGTCCGACAGGGGCAACAATCAGCCCCAGCATTTT. Its translation is CAISESDRGNNQPQHF.

This clone was recorded only once. The J gene is TRBJ1-2, the V gene TRBV6-5, with 9 bases identical to TRBD1. The V segment lost 0 bases and the J segment 2 bases; nucleotides outside the gene matches: 1. The germline V gene has CDR1 MNHEY and CDR2 SVGAGI. CDR3 size: 15 residues. This CDR3 is CASSYSGQGNYGYTF. CDR3 coding DNA: TGTGCCAGCAGTTACTCGGGACAGGGAAACTATGGCTACACCTTC.

The gene calls are TRBV5-6 and TRBJ1-5; D may be TRBD1 (5 bases). The CDR3 length is 14 residues. The V end was cut by 4 bases, the J end by 0 bases, with 8 bases between. The germline V gene has CDR1 SGHDT and CDR2 YYEEEE. The CDR3 DNA is TGTGCCAGCAGCCTCAGGGCTAGCAATCAGCCCCAGCATTTT. It specifies CASSLRASNQPQHF.

In this sample, this clone turned up once. The chain uses TRBV5-1 and TRBJ1-5; D is possibly TRBD1 (5 bases). V lost 1 base to trimming and J lost 5 bases, with 10 bases between them. The CDR3 spans 14 residues. Looked up from germline, CDR1 is SGHRS and CDR2 is YFSETQ. The CDR3 coding sequence is TGCGCCAGCAGCTTGAGACAAGGGGATCAGCCCCAGCATTTT. Translation gives CASSLRQGDQPQHF.

The chain has TRBV5-1 and TRBJ2-2; tentatively, D is TRBD1 (6 bases). The CDR3 covers 16 residues. V was clipped by 1 base and J by 0 bases, with 10 bases between them. The V gene's germline CDR1 is SGHRS and CDR2 YFSETQ. CDR3 region: CASSLNRAANTGELFF. The CDR3 bases are TGCGCCAGCAGCTTGAACAGGGCCGCGAACACCGGGGAGCTGTTTTTT.

CDR3 sequence (DNA): TGTGCCAGCAGTTACTCACAGGGGGCAAGCAATCAGCCCCAGCATTTT. Its translation: CASSYSQGASNQPQHF. The chain couples TRBV6-5 to TRBJ1-5; 9 bases match TRBD1. The junction had 1 base not matched to a gene; V was cut back by 0 bases and J by 1 base. The CDR3 runs to 16 residues. Germline V CDR1 and CDR2: MNHEY, SVGAGI.

This chain joins TRBV25-1 and TRBJ2-1; D uncertain. The ends were cut back, 3 bases at V and 12 bases at J, with 21 bases in the middle. The CDR3 spans 15 residues. Germline CDR1 and CDR2: MGHDK and SYGVNS. CDR3 DNA: TGTGCCAGCAGTGATATCACCCAAAATCACAGTGGGCAGTTCTTC. It codes for CASSDITQNHSGQFF.